This T cell receptor (beta chain) was captured in a study of memory CD4+ T cells and cytomegalovirus serostatus. At the level of the study: Healthy Belgian adult donors included about nine CMV-positive and 24 CMV-negative people.

Germline V gene sequence: CDR1 LNHDA, CDR2 SQIVND (reference sequence). Deletions cut 3 bases from V and 4 bases from J, with 12 bases between. The CDR3 has 14 amino acids. This table comes from immunoSEQ multiplex PCR, and its TCRdb copy is limited to in-frame clones, with some not included. Altogether 52,000 or so clones are present, under 90% being singletons, with the ten largest covering 0.5% to 0.6%. Concerning this clone itself: Its target is unknown.

Study conclusions and caveats: Median bootstrapped AUC for CMV status was roughly 0.95 originally, around 0.91 US-trained. Suggested: most of the CMV-linked TCR signature lies in CD4+ memory cells.

The sort gate was single viable CD3+CD4+CD8-CD45RO+ cells for memory CD4+ T cells. Total CD4+ T cells were enriched by CD4 positive selection. The sequenced sample was memory CD4+ T cells from blood. The TCR originated in an adult in good health and CMV-seronegative. The V gene is TRBV19, the J gene TRBJ1-2, with no clear D. CDR3 in DNA: TGTGCCAGTAGTATCGGTGCCTCTTTCTATGGCTACACCTTC. Protein sequence: CASSIGASFYGYTF.